Given below is one TCR beta chain in context. This specimen belongs to a study of blood T cell repertoires in COVID-19. Whole-study context: The samples span acute and convalescent COVID-19 from the United States, Italy and Spain. In each case, the material was cDNA or gDNA derived from T cells, B-cell-depleted T cells, or PBMCs.

The Seattle patients joined while their infection was active and were tracked longitudinally afterward. As processed by the authors: Researchers report that nucleated cell counts were estimated from reference gene primer amplification. Produced via immunoSEQ multiplex PCR; TCRdb's table is partial and in-frame only. The DNA gave D and trimming, while V, J and clone size come from that table. The sample holds 95,000 to 120,000 clones, 75% to 90% seen once. CDR1 is SGHRS, CDR2 YFSETQ, per germline. Trimming stripped 2 bases from V and 6 bases from J, with 15 bases between. CDR3 length: 14 amino acids. This receptor was identified in a woman between 55 and 75 years old with COVID-19, enrolled during active disease. The chain has TRBV5-1 and TRBJ2-7; D perhaps matches TRBD1 (5 bases). Sequencing input: peripheral blood. The CDR3 here is CASSFRVSLGEQYF. The DNA for the CDR3 is TGCGCCAGCAGCTTCAGGGTTTCCCTGGGCGAGCAGTACTTC.